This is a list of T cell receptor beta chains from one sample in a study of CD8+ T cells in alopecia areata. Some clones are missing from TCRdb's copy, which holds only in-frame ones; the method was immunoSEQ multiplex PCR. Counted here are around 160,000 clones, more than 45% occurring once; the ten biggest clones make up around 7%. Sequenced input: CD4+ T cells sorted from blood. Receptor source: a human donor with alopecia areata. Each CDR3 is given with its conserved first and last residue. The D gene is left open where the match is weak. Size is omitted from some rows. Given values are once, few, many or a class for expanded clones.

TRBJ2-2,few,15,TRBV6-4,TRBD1,CASSLGQGIDGELFF,TGTGCCAGCAGTCTGGGACAGGGTATCGACGGGGAGCTGTTTTTT
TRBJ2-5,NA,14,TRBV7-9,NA,CASSPPGWEETQYF,TGTGCCAGCAGCCCACCAGGGTGGGAAGAGACCCAGTACTTC
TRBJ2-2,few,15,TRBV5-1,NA,CASSLGQSNTGELFF,TGCGCCAGCAGCTTAGGACAGTCGAACACCGGGGAGCTGTTTTTT
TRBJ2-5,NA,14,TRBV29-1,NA,CSVVRGEGQETQYF,TGCAGCGTTGTCAGGGGAGAGGGACAAGAGACCCAGTACTTC
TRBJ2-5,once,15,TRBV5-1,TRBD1,CASSLADRGQETQYF,TGCGCCAGCAGCTTGGCGGACAGGGGCCAAGAGACCCAGTACTTC
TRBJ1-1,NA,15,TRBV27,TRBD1,CASSSGGTGLTEAFF,TGTGCCAGCAGTTCCGGAGGGACAGGGTTAACTGAAGCTTTCTTT
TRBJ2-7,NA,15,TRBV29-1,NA,CSVEASPGGGYEQYF,TGCAGCGTTGAAGCCTCACCAGGTGGGGGATACGAGCAGTACTTC
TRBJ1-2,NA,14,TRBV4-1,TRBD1,CASSQGPGQGAKTF,TGCGCCAGCAGCCAAGGACCGGGACAGGGGGCGAAAACCTTC
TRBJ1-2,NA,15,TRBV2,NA,CASSESKTANYGYTF,TGTGCCAGCAGTGAATCTAAAACAGCTAACTATGGCTACACCTTC
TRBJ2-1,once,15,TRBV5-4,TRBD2,CASTRLAGENNEQFF,TGTGCCAGCACCCGGCTAGCGGGAGAAAACAATGAGCAGTTCTTC
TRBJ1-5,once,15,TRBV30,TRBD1,CAWSPTGTTIQPQHF,TGTGCCTGGAGTCCGACAGGGACTACAATTCAGCCCCAGCATTTT
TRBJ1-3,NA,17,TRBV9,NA,CASSARQDSYSGNTIYF,TGTGCCAGCAGCGCTAGACAGGACAGTTACTCTGGAAACACCATATATTTT
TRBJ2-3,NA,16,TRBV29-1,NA,CSVRGGGAPGPDTQYF,TGCAGCGTGCGCGGTGGGGGGGCCCCTGGACCAGATACGCAGTATTTT
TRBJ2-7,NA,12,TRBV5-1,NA,CASSLLPNEQYF,TGCGCCAGCAGCTTACTTCCGAACGAGCAGTACTTC
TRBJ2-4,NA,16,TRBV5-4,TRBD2,CASSLERELAKNIQYF,TGTGCCAGCAGCTTGGAGCGGGAACTAGCCAAAAACATTCAGTACTTC
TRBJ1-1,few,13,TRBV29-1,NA,CSVGTGSNTEAFF,TGCAGCGTTGGGACGGGATCGAACACTGAAGCTTTCTTT
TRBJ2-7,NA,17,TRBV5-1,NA,CASSGGSTGPVSYEQYF,TGCGCCAGCAGCGGAGGATCGACAGGACCCGTTTCCTACGAGCAGTACTTC
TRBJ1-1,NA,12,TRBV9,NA,CASSVSGTEAFF,TGTGCCAGCAGCGTATCGGGCACTGAAGCTTTCTTT
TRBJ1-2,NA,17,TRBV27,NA,CASSLTAKHGLDYGYTF,TGTGCCAGCAGTTTAACTGCAAAACATGGGCTAGACTATGGCTACACCTTC
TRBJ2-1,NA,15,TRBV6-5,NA,CASSPRQIIYNEQFF,TGTGCCAGCTCCCCGAGACAGATTATATACAATGAGCAGTTCTTC
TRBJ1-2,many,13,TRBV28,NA,CASSFGANYGYTF,TGTGCCAGCAGTTTCGGGGCTAACTATGGCTACACCTTC
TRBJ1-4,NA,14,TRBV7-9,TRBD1,CASSTDRGQEKLFF,TGTGCCAGCAGCACCGACAGGGGGCAGGAAAAACTGTTTTTT
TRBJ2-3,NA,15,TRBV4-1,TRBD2,CASSQALASTDTQYF,TGCGCCAGCAGCCAAGCACTAGCGAGCACAGATACGCAGTATTTT
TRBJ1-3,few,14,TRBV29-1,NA,CSVGHAGEGNTIYF,TGCAGCGTTGGTCACGCGGGCGAGGGAAACACCATATATTTT
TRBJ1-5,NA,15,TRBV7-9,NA,CASSLIGFGNQPQHF,TGTGCCAGCAGCTTAATCGGTTTCGGCAATCAGCCCCAGCATTTT
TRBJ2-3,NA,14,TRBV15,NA,CATRYPGSTDTQYF,TGTGCCACCAGGTACCCAGGGTCCACAGATACGCAGTATTTT
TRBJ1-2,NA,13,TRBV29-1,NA,CSVGQLINYGYTF,TGCAGCGTTGGACAGTTGATCAACTATGGCTACACCTTC
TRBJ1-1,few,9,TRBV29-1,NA,CSVDTEAFF,TGCAGCGTGGATACTGAAGCTTTCTTT
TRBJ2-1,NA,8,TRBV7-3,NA,CASNEQFF,TGTGCCAGCAACGAGCAGTTCTTC
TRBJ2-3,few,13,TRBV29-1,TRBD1,CSLGQGEGDTQYF,TGCAGCTTAGGACAGGGGGAAGGAGATACGCAGTATTTT
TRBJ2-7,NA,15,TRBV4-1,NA,CASSQNQGFNYEQYF,TGCGCCAGCAGCCAAAATCAGGGGTTCAACTACGAGCAGTACTTC